The 6 T cell receptor beta chains presented below share a single source sample, sequenced in a study of blood T cell repertoires in COVID-19. Sequenced by immunoSEQ multiplex PCR; TCRdb stores in-frame clones only, minus some. The table lists 360,000 or so clones, almost 90% of them singletons, with approximately 1% in the top ten. Sequenced: PBMCs or T cells enriched from blood (not recorded which). The receptors were sampled from a woman in her 30s who had been exposed to COVID-19.

This chain connects TRBV18 to TRBJ2-1; 10 nucleotides match TRBD1. The CDR3 consists of 15 residues. Per germline, CDR1 KGHSH and CDR2 LQKENI. The trim removed 8 bases at V and 2 bases at J, leaving 6 bases unmatched. CDR3 coding DNA: TGTGCCAGCCAGCCCGGGACAGGGGCCTACAATGAGCAGTTCTTC. Its protein is CASQPGTGAYNEQFF.

The chain recombines TRBV12-3 or TRBV12-4 with TRBJ2-5; D ambiguous. The CDR3 spans 11 residues. V was cut by 4 bases and J by 5 bases, with 5 bases left in between. In nucleotides, the CDR3 is TGTGCCAGCAGTTCCGGGGAGACCCAGTACTTC. Its translation is CASSSGETQYF.

The gene calls are TRBV2 and TRBJ1-1, with D possibly being TRBD1 (6 bases). This CDR3 is built from 13 residues. V lost 6 bases and J 3 bases, leaving 11 bases between the germline ends. The germline CDR1 and CDR2 sequences are SNHLY and FYNNEI. The CDR3 DNA is TGTGCCAGCAGGAAGGACAGAGACACTGAAGCTTTCTTT. The encoded protein is CASRKDRDTEAFF.

This clone was observed a few times. The gene calls are TRBV5-4 and TRBJ2-3; TRBD2 matches at 8 bases. The length of the CDR3 is 17 residues. Germline lookup yields CDR1 SGHNT and CDR2 YYREEE (reference sequence). After removal of 3 bases from V and 0 bases from J, the junction contained 9 bases not matched to a gene. The CDR3 spells CASSSPGGGPSTDTQYF. As DNA, the CDR3 is TGTGCCAGCAGCTCCCCCGGGGGGGGGCCGAGCACAGATACGCAGTATTTT.

The V and J genes are TRBV7-3 and TRBJ2-3, with a possible D match to TRBD2 (5 bases). The CDR3 is 17 amino acids. CDR1 and CDR2 from the germline V gene are SGHTA and FQGTGA. The V end lost 5 bases, the J end lost 3 bases, and 21 bases lay between the germline ends. The CDR3 sequence: CASSPTRLPLETDTQYF. The CDR3 DNA is TGTGCCAGCAGCCCCACTCGACTACCTCTAGAAACAGATACGCAGTATTTT. The variable domain in full, with the rest retrieved from reference TRBV7-3 and TRBJ2-3, is GAGVSQTPSNKVTEKGKYVELRCDPISGHTALYWYRQSLGQGPEFLIYFQGTGAADDSGLPNDRFFAVRPEGSVSTLKIQRTERGDSAVYLCASSPTRLPLETDTQYFGPGTRLTVL.

This clone was counted a single time. The junction and the germline gene differ at one end; a read error may be behind it. The rearrangement joins TRBV4-2 to TRBJ1-3; 7 bases line up with TRBD1. This CDR3 has 13 residues. CDR1 and CDR2 from the germline V gene are LGHNA and YNFKEQ. CDR3 nucleotide sequence: TGTGCCAGCAGCCACACTAACACCGGGACAGCCCATTTT. It translates to CASSHTNTGTAHF.